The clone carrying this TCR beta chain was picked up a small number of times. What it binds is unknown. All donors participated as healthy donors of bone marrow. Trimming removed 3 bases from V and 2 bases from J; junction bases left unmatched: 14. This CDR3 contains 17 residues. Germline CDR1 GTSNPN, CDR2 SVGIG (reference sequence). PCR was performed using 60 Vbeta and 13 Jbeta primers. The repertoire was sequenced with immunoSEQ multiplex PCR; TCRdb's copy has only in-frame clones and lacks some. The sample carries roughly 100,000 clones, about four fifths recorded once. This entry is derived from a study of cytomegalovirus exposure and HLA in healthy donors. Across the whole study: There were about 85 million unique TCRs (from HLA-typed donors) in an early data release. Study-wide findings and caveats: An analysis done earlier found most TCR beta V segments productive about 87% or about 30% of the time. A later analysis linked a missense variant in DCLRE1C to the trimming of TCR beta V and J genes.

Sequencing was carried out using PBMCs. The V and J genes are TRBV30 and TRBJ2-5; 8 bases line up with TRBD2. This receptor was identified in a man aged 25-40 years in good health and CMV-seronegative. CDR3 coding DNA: TGTGCCTGGAGAACGGAAGTTCTTCGGGGGGGGCAAGAGACCCAGTACTTC. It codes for CAWRTEVLRGGQETQYF.